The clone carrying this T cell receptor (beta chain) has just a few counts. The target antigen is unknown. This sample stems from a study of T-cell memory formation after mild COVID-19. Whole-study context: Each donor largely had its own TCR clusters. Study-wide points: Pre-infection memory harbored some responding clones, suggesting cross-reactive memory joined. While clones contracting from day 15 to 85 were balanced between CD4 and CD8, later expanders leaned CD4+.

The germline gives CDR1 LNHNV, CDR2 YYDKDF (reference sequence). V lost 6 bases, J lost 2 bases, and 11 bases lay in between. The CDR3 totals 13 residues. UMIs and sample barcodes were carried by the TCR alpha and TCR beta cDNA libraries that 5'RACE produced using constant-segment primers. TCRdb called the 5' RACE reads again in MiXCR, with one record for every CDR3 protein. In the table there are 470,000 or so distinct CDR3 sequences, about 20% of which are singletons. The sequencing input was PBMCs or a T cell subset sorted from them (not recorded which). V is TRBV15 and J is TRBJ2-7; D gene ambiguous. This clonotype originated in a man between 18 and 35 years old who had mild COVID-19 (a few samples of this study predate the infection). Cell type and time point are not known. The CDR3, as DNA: TGTGCCACCAGTCCTGGTACGGCCTACGAGCAGTACTTC. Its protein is CATSPGTAYEQYF.